This T cell receptor beta chain came from a study of blood T cell repertoires in COVID-19. On the study more broadly: Some COVID-19 samples were acute and others convalescent; all came from the United States, Italy and Spain. Sources were T cells, B-cell-depleted T cells, or PBMCs; the material itself was cDNA or gDNA.

There are 16 residues in the CDR3. Germline V gene sequence: CDR1 SQVTM, CDR2 ANQGSEA. With V trimmed by 1 base and J by 6 bases, 9 bases remained unmatched. As processed by the authors: Estimated nucleated cell counts came from reference gene primer amplification. TCRdb's copy holds only in-frame clones and misses some; the assay was immunoSEQ multiplex PCR. D and trimming come from the DNA, and the V and J calls and clone size come from that table. The repertoire consists of about 200,000 clones, with around 86% occurring once and the leading ten covering 2.2%. This sequence originates from a man aged 25-45 years who had recovered from COVID-19. The sequencing sample was made of peripheral blood. The rearrangement joins TRBV29-1 to TRBJ2-1, with 10 bases identical to TRBD2. CDR3 region: CSVEATSGGASNEQFF. The CDR3 DNA is TGCAGCGTTGAAGCAACAAGCGGGGGGGCCTCCAATGAGCAGTTCTTC.